This T cell receptor beta chain is drawn from a study of OX40 agonist ivuxolimab in advanced cancers. The wider study: Partial responses occurred in Three dose-escalation patients, one with hepatocellular carcinoma and two with cutaneous melanoma.

Study findings and constraints: Clones of CD4+ and CD8+ blood T cells grew by week 6 at doses of 0.1 to 3.0 mg/kg. Researchers report that CD8+ T cells had, on average, more expanded clones than CD4+.

Clones were read by immunoSEQ multiplex PCR, and TCRdb kept only the in-frame ones, dropping some. Of 45,000 to 55,000 clones detected, approximately 86% appear once; the ten largest clones hold 1.2%. This CDR3 has 14 amino acids. Germline V gene data show CDR1 as SGHTA and CDR2 as FQGNSA. V was clipped by 1 base and J by 5 bases; unmatched bases: 2. On this clone: The antigen is unknown.

The sequence was obtained from an adult with an advanced solid tumor such as melanoma, head and neck, liver or kidney cancer. This sequence joins TRBV7-2 and TRBJ1-1; 9 nucleotides agree with TRBD1. Sequenced here: CD4+ or CD8+ T cells sorted from blood, sampled in a trial of the OX40 agonist ivuxolimab. CDR3 residues: CASSLDRGQTEAFF. In nucleotides, the CDR3 is TGTGCCAGCAGCTTAGACAGGGGGCAGACTGAAGCTTTCTTT.